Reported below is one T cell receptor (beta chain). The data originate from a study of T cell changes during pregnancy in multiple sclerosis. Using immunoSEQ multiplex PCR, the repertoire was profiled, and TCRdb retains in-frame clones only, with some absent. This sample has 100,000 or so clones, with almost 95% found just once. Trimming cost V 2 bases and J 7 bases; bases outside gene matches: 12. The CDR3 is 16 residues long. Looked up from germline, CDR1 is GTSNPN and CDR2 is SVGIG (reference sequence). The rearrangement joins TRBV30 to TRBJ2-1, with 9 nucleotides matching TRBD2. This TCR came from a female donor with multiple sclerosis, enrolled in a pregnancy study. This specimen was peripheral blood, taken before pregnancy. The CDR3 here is CAWSSLSGRVRNEQFF. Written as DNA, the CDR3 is TGTGCCTGGAGTTCCCTTAGCGGGAGAGTCAGAAATGAGCAGTTCTTC.